These T cell receptor beta chains were read from a single sample in a study of cytomegalovirus exposure and HLA in healthy donors. Only in-frame clones appear in the TCRdb table, and some are missing; sequencing was by immunoSEQ multiplex PCR. The sample lists roughly 190,000 clones, 65% to 80% occurring once. Specimen: PBMCs. These receptors originate from a man aged 25-40 years in good health and CMV-seropositive. CDR3s include the opening cysteine and the closing phenylalanine or tryptophan. D genes are given only for firm matches. Clone size is given for some rows only: seen once, a few or many times, or a class if the clone is expanded.

D gene	V gene	CDR3 length	clone size	J gene	CDR3 protein	CDR3 DNA
TRBD1	TRBV7-8	14	-	TRBJ2-7	CASSIQGATYEQYF	TGTGCCAGCAGCATACAGGGGGCAACCTACGAGCAGTACTTC
-	TRBV7-9	14	-	TRBJ1-1	CASSLALQGTEAFF	TGTGCCAGCAGCTTAGCACTCCAGGGCACTGAAGCTTTCTTT
-	TRBV9	18	few	TRBJ2-1	CASSVSPTGAGGDNEQFF	TGTGCCAGCAGCGTATCTCCTACGGGGGCAGGGGGAGACAATGAGCAGTTCTTC
-	TRBV10-3	14	-	TRBJ1-4	CASRQAGTNEKLFF	TGTGCCTCCCGGCAGGCCGGAACTAATGAAAAACTGTTTTTT
-	TRBV28	14	-	TRBJ2-7	CASSSPGGPYEQYF	TGTGCCAGCAGTTCGCCGGGGGGCCCCTACGAGCAGTACTTC
-	TRBV7-2	15	-	TRBJ2-3	CASSFLPLSTDTQYF	TGTGCCAGCAGCTTCCTCCCCCTGAGCACGGATACGCAGTATTTT
-	TRBV19	12	-	TRBJ1-1	CGAGFMNTEAFF	TGTGGGGCCGGATTTATGAACACTGAAGCTTTCTTT
-	TRBV7-9	16	few	TRBJ2-3	CASSSPSDFDTDTQYF	TGTGCCAGCAGCTCTCCCTCGGACTTTGACACAGATACGCAGTATTTT
TRBD2	TRBV6-4	15	-	TRBJ2-3	CASPISGRGTDTQYF	TGTGCCAGCCCCATTAGCGGGAGGGGCACAGATACGCAGTATTTT
-	TRBV7-2	14	-	TRBJ2-3	CASSFDSNTDTQYF	TGTGCCAGCAGCTTTGACAGTAACACAGATACGCAGTATTTT
-	TRBV9	16	-	TRBJ1-4	CASSVGQGRGNEKLFF	TGTGCCAGCAGCGTAGGGCAAGGGAGAGGTAATGAAAAACTGTTTTTT
TRBD1	TRBV5-4	16	-	TRBJ2-5	CASSLTGQRIQETQYF	TGTGCCAGCAGCCTGACGGGACAGAGAATCCAAGAGACCCAGTACTTC
-	TRBV30	13	-	TRBJ2-5	CAWVGQRQETQYF	TGTGCCTGGGTAGGACAACGACAAGAGACCCAGTACTTC
-	TRBV4-1	16	-	TRBJ2-2	CASSQVRAGDTGELFF	TGCGCCAGCAGCCAAGTAAGGGCAGGGGACACCGGGGAGCTGTTTTTT